The 13 T cell receptor beta chains presented below share a single source sample, sequenced in a study of blood T cell repertoires in COVID-19. Measured with immunoSEQ multiplex PCR; TCRdb has only the in-frame clones, and not every one. The sample yields about 150,000 clones, roughly 81% seen once. Specimen: peripheral blood. Receptor source: a human donor with acute or convalescent COVID-19. The donor label of this sample is uncertain.

The rearrangement uses TRBV24-1 and TRBJ2-2, with 9 bases that match TRBD2. The CDR3 length is 17 residues. With V trimmed by 6 bases and J by 2 bases, 9 bases remained unmatched. Germline V gene data show CDR1 as KGHDR and CDR2 as SFDVKD. CDR3 in DNA: TGTGCCACCAGTAAAAGCGGGAGGCCGCGAAACACCGGGGAGCTGTTTTTT. Its translation is CATSKSGRPRNTGELFF.

This chain links TRBV6-5 with TRBJ1-2; possible D gene TRBD1, 6 bases. The CDR3 is made up of 13 amino acids. Trimming stripped 2 bases from V and 8 bases from J, with 12 bases between. Looked up from germline, CDR1 is MNHEY and CDR2 is SVGAGI. The CDR3 bases are TGTGCCAGCAGTTACGGCAGGGGACGCGGCTACACCTTC. It encodes CASSYGRGRGYTF.

The V call is TRBV24-1, the J call TRBJ2-3; TRBD2 is a possible D gene (5 bases). V was clipped by 4 bases and J by 1 base, with 14 bases between them. This CDR3 spans 16 amino acids. Looked up from germline, CDR1 is KGHDR and CDR2 is SFDVKD. This CDR3 reads CATSDPSGRGTDTQYF. DNA for the CDR3: TGTGCCACCAGTGACCCCAGCGGCCGTGGCACAGATACGCAGTATTTT.

The CDR3 loop reads CASSPSDSGANVLTF. The CDR3 DNA is TGCGCCAGCAGCCCGTCAGACTCTGGGGCCAACGTCCTGACTTTC. The J gene is TRBJ2-6, the V gene TRBV4-1; D unclear. The CDR3 is made up of 15 amino acids. Between the trimmed V and J ends, which lost 4 bases and 0 bases, there was a span of 7 bases. Germline loops: CDR1 MGHRA, CDR2 YSYEKL.

The chain has TRBV28 and TRBJ1-6; 8 bases line up with TRBD1. The CDR3 is 15 residues long. The germline V gene encodes CDR1 MDHEN and CDR2 SYDVKM. V shed 2 bases and J 4 bases; nucleotides not matched to a gene: 1. The CDR3 region is CASSLDRGYNSPLHF. The CDR3 coding sequence is TGTGCCAGCAGTTTAGACAGGGGATATAATTCACCCCTCCACTTT.

The chain recombines TRBV5-4 with TRBJ2-5, with 8 bases that match TRBD2. CDR3 size: 12 residues. Trimming removed 9 bases from V and 2 bases from J; junction bases left unmatched: 3. Germline lookup yields CDR1 SGHNT and CDR2 YYREEE (reference sequence). The CDR3 DNA reads as TGTGCCATCATAGCGGGGCAAGAGACCCAGTACTTC. Translated, it gives CAIIAGQETQYF.

The V call is TRBV9, the J call TRBJ2-4; tentatively, D is TRBD2 (6 bases). V was shortened by 0 bases and J by 6 bases, with 13 bases between the two germline ends. The length of the CDR3 is 15 residues. Germline V gene data show CDR1 as SGDLS and CDR2 as YYNGEE. For the CDR3, the DNA is TGTGCCAGCAGCGTAGGGTCTAGCGAGAGAAACATTCAGTACTTC. It translates to CASSVGSSERNIQYF.

The chain carries TRBV11-3 and TRBJ2-1; 9 bases are shared with TRBD2. V lost 2 bases to trimming and J lost 10 bases; unmatched junction nucleotides: 6. This CDR3 comprises 14 residues. Germline V gives CDR1 SGHNT, CDR2 YENEEA. CDR3 region: CASSLSSGMGEQFF. CDR3 in DNA: TGTGCCAGCAGCTTATCTAGCGGGATGGGGGAGCAGTTCTTC.

The chain carries TRBV2 and TRBJ1-6; 7 nucleotides line up with TRBD1. V lost 9 bases and J lost 2; bases outside the gene matches: 13. This CDR3 is 17 amino acids long. Germline values: CDR1 SNHLY, CDR2 FYNNEI. The CDR3: CASQILTGETYNSPLHF. For the CDR3, the DNA is TGTGCCAGTCAAATCCTAACAGGGGAAACCTATAATTCACCCCTCCACTTT.

The chain is built from TRBV27 and TRBJ2-1; D is possibly TRBD2 (5 bases). The CDR3 runs to 14 residues. Germline V gene sequence: CDR1 MNHEY, CDR2 SMNVEV (reference sequence). Trimming shortened V by 6 bases and J by 0 bases, and 9 bases separated the two germline ends. CDR3 in amino acids: CASSPRGSYNEQFF. The CDR3 nucleotides are TGTGCCAGCAGCCCCCGGGGCTCCTACAATGAGCAGTTCTTC.

The genes are TRBV7-2 and TRBJ2-1; 9 nucleotides match TRBD2. The CDR3 has 16 residues. V was pared by 6 bases and J by 9 bases, with 15 bases of the junction left unmatched. CDR1 and CDR2 from the germline V gene are SGHTA and FQGNSA. The CDR3 sequence is CASSPYSGSGDVEQFF. DNA of the CDR3: TGTGCCAGCAGTCCCTATAGCGGGAGCGGGGATGTTGAGCAGTTCTTC.

This clone was detected once. The V call is TRBV5-1, the J call TRBJ1-3; 8 positions agree with TRBD1. The CDR3 length is 15 residues. Germline values: CDR1 SGHRS, CDR2 YFSETQ. The V and J ends lost 1 base and 6 bases, in that order; junction bases with no gene match: 6. CDR3 sequence: CASSLIPGQENTIYF. The CDR3 DNA reads TGCGCCAGCAGCTTGATTCCGGGACAGGAAAACACCATATATTTT. Based on the CDR3 plus reference TRBV5-1 and TRBJ1-3, the full variable domain is KAGVTQTPRYLIKTRGQQVTLSCSPISGHRSVSWYQQTPGQGLQFLFEYFSETQRNKGNFPGRFSGRQFSNSRSEMNVSTLELGDSALYLCASSLIPGQENTIYFGEGSWLTVV.

The chain is built from TRBV5-1 and TRBJ2-1; 7 nucleotides match TRBD1. V lost 5 bases, J lost 6 bases, and 2 bases stayed unmatched. The CDR3 loop spans 12 amino acids. Germline V lookup: CDR1 SGHRS, CDR2 YFSETQ. The CDR3 loop reads CASSSGGNEQFF. CDR3 sequence (DNA): TGCGCCAGCAGTTCAGGGGGCAATGAGCAGTTCTTC.